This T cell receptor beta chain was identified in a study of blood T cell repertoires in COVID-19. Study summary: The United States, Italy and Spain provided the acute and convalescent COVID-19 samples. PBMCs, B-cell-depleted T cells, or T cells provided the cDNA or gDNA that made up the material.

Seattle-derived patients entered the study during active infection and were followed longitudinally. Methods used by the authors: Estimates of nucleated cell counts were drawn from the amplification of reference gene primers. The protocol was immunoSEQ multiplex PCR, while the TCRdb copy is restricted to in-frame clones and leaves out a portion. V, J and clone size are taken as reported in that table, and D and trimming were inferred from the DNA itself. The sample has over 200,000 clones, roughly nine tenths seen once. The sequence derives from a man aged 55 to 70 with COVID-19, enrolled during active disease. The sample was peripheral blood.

The CDR3 region has the DNA TGTGCCAGCAGTTTAAAGCCTGGGGCCAACGTCCTGACTTTC. Amino acid sequence: CASSLKPGANVLTF. The chain is built from TRBV27 and TRBJ2-6, with D uncertain. Trimming pared 2 bases from V and 2 bases from J, leaving 4 bases between. There are 14 residues in the CDR3. CDR1 MNHEY and CDR2 SMNVEV come from the germline V gene (reference sequence).